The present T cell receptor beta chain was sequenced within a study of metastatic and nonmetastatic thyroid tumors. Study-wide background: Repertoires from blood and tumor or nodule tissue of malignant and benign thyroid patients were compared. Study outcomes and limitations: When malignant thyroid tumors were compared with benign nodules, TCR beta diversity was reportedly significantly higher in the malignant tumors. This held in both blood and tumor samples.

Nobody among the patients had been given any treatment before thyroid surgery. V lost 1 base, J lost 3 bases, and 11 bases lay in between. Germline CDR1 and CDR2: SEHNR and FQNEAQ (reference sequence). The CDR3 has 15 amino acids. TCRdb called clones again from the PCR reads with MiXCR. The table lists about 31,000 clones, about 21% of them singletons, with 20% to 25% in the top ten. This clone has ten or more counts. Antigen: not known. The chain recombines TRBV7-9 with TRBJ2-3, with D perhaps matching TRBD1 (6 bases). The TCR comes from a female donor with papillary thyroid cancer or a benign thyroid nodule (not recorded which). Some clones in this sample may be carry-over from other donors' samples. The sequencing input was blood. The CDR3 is CASSLVTGKTDTQYF. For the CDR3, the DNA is TGTGCCAGCAGCTTAGTTACAGGGAAGACAGATACGCAGTATTTT.